These T cell receptor beta chains were read from a single sample in a study of cytomegalovirus exposure and HLA in healthy donors. The protocol was immunoSEQ multiplex PCR, while the TCRdb copy is restricted to in-frame clones and leaves out a portion. The data contain just over 95,000 clones, about 76% of them seen just once; the ten biggest clones take up about 8%. Material: PBMCs. Receptors were obtained from a human donor in good health. CDR3s include the opening cysteine and the closing phenylalanine or tryptophan. Each record gives: CDR3 protein, D gene, J gene, clone size, V gene. The D gene is left open where the match is weak. Clone size, where shown, is once, few, many, or a class for clones that have expanded.

CASRPPGDRYYGYTF,TRBD1,TRBJ1-2,-,TRBV6-5
CASRGPRGYEQYF,-,-,once,TRBV2
CASTPMRLGEQYF,-,TRBJ2-7,-,TRBV7-2
CASSWGTVDQPQHF,TRBD1,TRBJ1-5,few,TRBV5-8
CASSEVTGGQHEQFF,TRBD1,TRBJ2-1,-,TRBV2
CAISEGARTGELFF,-,TRBJ2-2,-,TRBV10-3
CASSYRGGAQPQHF,-,TRBJ1-5,-,TRBV6-5
CASRRSRAAGGTTDTQYF,TRBD2,TRBJ2-3,-,TRBV19
CAWKIRDRDNTEAFF,TRBD1,TRBJ1-1,-,TRBV30
CASAVGQGFTGELFF,TRBD1,TRBJ2-2,-,TRBV12-5
CASIGGQGAGTEAFF,TRBD1,TRBJ1-1,-,TRBV10-2
CASRQGTNEKLFF,TRBD1,TRBJ1-4,-,TRBV25-1
CASRVLYRETQYF,-,TRBJ2-5,-,TRBV19
CASSKRDRATNYGYTF,TRBD1,TRBJ1-2,-,TRBV5-4
CASSMPDEQFF,-,TRBJ2-1,-,TRBV19
CASSKTSGVGNGQFF,TRBD2,TRBJ2-1,-,TRBV13
CASTGTSSYEQYF,TRBD2,TRBJ2-7,few,TRBV5-1
CASSYVRTGSAGELFF,TRBD1,TRBJ2-2,-,TRBV6-5
CASRQTGSNSPLHF,-,TRBJ1-6,once,TRBV27
CASSDSGGVGNTIYF,-,TRBJ1-3,-,TRBV2
CSTRTGGTGELFF,TRBD1,TRBJ2-2,-,TRBV29-1
CASSVVSGGTDTQYF,TRBD2,TRBJ2-3,-,TRBV9
CASSDKQGLSSGANVLTF,-,TRBJ2-6,-,TRBV6-1
CASSFSGTEEGYTF,TRBD1,TRBJ1-2,-,TRBV2
CSALDGGFHEQYF,TRBD2,TRBJ2-7,-,TRBV29-1
CAISESTTTALAGGALAKNIQYF,TRBD2,TRBJ2-4,-,TRBV10-3
CASSFGTGGDSPYGYTF,TRBD1,TRBJ1-2,-,TRBV27
CASSPLMAGPSYEQYF,-,TRBJ2-7,-,TRBV7-8
CAWSKGVTYNEQFF,-,TRBJ2-1,once,TRBV30
CASRSGLSPFF,-,TRBJ2-1,-,TRBV7-9
CASTYLGSNQPQHF,-,TRBJ1-5,few,TRBV19
CASSSAGASGNEQFF,-,TRBJ2-1,once,TRBV5-1
CASSQEKGPSAGPYNEQFF,TRBD2,TRBJ2-1,-,TRBV14
CASSPKISGVSYEQYF,TRBD2,-,-,TRBV27
CASSIAAGGVGVEHF,TRBD1,TRBJ1-5,few,TRBV19
CATSRGGQNTEAFF,-,TRBJ1-1,once,TRBV15
CASKPSSANYGYTF,-,TRBJ1-2,-,TRBV19
CATEGEGNTEAFF,-,TRBJ1-1,-,TRBV6-6
CASSTRENTEAFF,-,TRBJ1-1,few,TRBV19
CASSTSASGGIGARSPLHF,-,TRBJ1-6,-,TRBV7-9
CASRGETNQPQHF,-,TRBJ1-5,few,TRBV2
CASSEALAGVGNEQFF,TRBD2,TRBJ2-1,-,TRBV9
CASSLSGYYEQYF,-,TRBJ2-7,-,TRBV6-1
CASRRRGLQETQYF,-,TRBJ2-5,-,TRBV5-6
CASSRESLNEKLFF,-,TRBJ1-4,few,TRBV7-9